These 27 T cell receptor beta chains were all obtained from the same sample, sequenced in a study of blood T cell repertoires in COVID-19. Only in-frame clones appear in the TCRdb table, and some are missing; sequencing was by immunoSEQ multiplex PCR. The table shows roughly 180,000 clones, with roughly 84% occurring only once. Sequences were obtained from peripheral blood. The receptors derive from a man older than 75 with COVID-19, enrolled during active disease.

The V gene is TRBV18, the J gene TRBJ1-2, with D possibly TRBD1 on 5 matching bases. CDR1 is KGHSH and CDR2 is LQKENI in the germline V gene. The CDR3 contains 13 residues. V was clipped by 4 bases and J by 4 bases, with 10 bases between them. CDR3 nucleotides: TGTGCCAGCTCACTGGAACAGGTCTATGGCTACACCTTC. It specifies CASSLEQVYGYTF.

The count of this clone is one. The gene calls are TRBV6-1 and TRBJ2-3, with D hard to call. This CDR3 is built from 13 residues. Trimming stripped 2 bases from V and 9 bases from J, with 12 bases between. From germline, CDR1 is MNHNS and CDR2 SASEGT. CDR3 protein: CASSERELLTQYF. CDR3 DNA: TGTGCCAGCAGTGAAAGAGAGCTCTTGACGCAGTATTTT.

This clone was detected a few times. The chain couples TRBV7-3 to TRBJ2-2, with D possibly matching TRBD1 (5 bases). In germline, CDR1 is SGHTA, CDR2 FQGTGA. The V gene lost 1 base and the J gene lost 5 bases, with 14 bases spanning the gap. The CDR3 consists of 16 residues. CDR3 nucleotides: TGTGCCAGCAGCTTAAGACCTGGGGCGAGGACCGGGGAGCTGTTTTTT. It translates to CASSLRPGARTGELFF.

This chain uses TRBV6-1 with TRBJ2-7; D perhaps matches TRBD1 (5 bases). Trimming cost V 3 bases and J 3 bases, with 12 bases left between them. Germline V gene data show CDR1 as MNHNS and CDR2 as SASEGT. The CDR3 consists of 14 residues. CDR3 DNA sequence: TGTGCCAGCAGTGAGCAGGGCCAAAGCTACGAGCAGTACTTC. It specifies CASSEQGQSYEQYF.

The rearrangement joins TRBV7-3 to TRBJ1-1; D possibly corresponds to TRBD1 (6 bases). The germline V gene encodes CDR1 SGHTA and CDR2 FQGTGA. The CDR3 is made up of 14 amino acids. V was trimmed by 5 bases and J by 1 base, leaving 11 bases between them. CDR3 in DNA: TGTGCCAGCAGCAAAGGACAGTCGAACACTGAAGCTTTCTTT. It is translated as CASSKGQSNTEAFF.

The V gene is TRBV5-4, the J gene TRBJ2-3; 9 nucleotides agree with TRBD2. V gave up 0 bases and J gave up 0 bases; unmatched junction bases: 5. The CDR3 sequence is 17 residues long. Germline CDR1 is SGHNT and CDR2 is YYREEE (reference sequence). The CDR3 spells CASSLAVRGGSTDTQYF. CDR3 coding DNA: TGTGCCAGCAGCTTGGCCGTGCGGGGGGGTAGCACAGATACGCAGTATTTT.

This clone was detected only a few times. This chain joins TRBV7-9 and TRBJ1-5; D ambiguous. From germline, CDR1 is SEHNR and CDR2 FQNEAQ (reference sequence). Trimming took off 5 bases at V and 2 bases at J, with 10 bases between the two ends. This CDR3 region has 14 residues. The CDR3: CASSEVSGNQPQHF. Here the CDR3 DNA reads TGTGCCAGCAGCGAGGTTAGCGGCAATCAGCCCCAGCATTTT.

This chain uses TRBV6-5 with TRBJ1-3; D is unresolved. Germline V lookup: CDR1 MNHEY, CDR2 SVGAGI. The V end lost 2 bases, the J end lost 4 bases, and 12 bases lay between the germline ends. The CDR3 spans 15 residues. DNA of the CDR3: TGTGCCAGCAGTTACCGGAGGATAGACGGAAACACCATATATTTT. Protein sequence: CASSYRRIDGNTIYF.

The rearrangement joins TRBV5-4 to TRBJ2-5; D unclear. V dropped 0 bases and J dropped 1 base, with 7 bases sitting between them. Germline loops: CDR1 SGHNT, CDR2 YYREEE (reference sequence). This CDR3 spans 14 amino acids. CDR3 loop: CASSLAQSQETQYF. DNA for the CDR3: TGTGCCAGCAGCTTGGCCCAGTCCCAAGAGACCCAGTACTTC. The full variable domain, with the rest looked up from reference TRBV5-4 and TRBJ2-5, is ETGVTQSPTHLIKTRGQQVTLRCSSQSGHNTVSWYQQALGQGPQFIFQYYREEENGRGNFPPRFSGLQFPNYSSELNVNALELDDSALYLCASSLAQSQETQYFGPGTRLLVL.

The count of this clone is one. The CDR3 coding sequence is TGTGCCAGCGACAGGGGTGGAAACACCATATATTTT. It encodes CASDRGGNTIYF. The V and J genes are TRBV12-3 or TRBV12-4 and TRBJ1-3; 8 nucleotides agree with TRBD1. Trimming took 8 bases from V and 3 from J; bases not matched to a gene: 0. The length of the CDR3 is 12 residues.

The chain combines TRBV7-2 with TRBJ1-2; D remains unclear. The CDR3 sequence is 13 residues long. Trimming left V 5 bases short and J 3 bases short, with 10 bases between. Per germline, CDR1 SGHTA and CDR2 FQGNSA. In DNA form, the CDR3 reads TGTGCCAGCAGCCAACCCACAGACTATGGCTACACCTTC. It specifies CASSQPTDYGYTF. Combining the CDR3 with reference TRBV7-2 and TRBJ1-2 gives the whole variable domain GAGVSQSPSNKVTEKGKDVELRCDPISGHTALYWYRQSLGQGLEFLIYFQGNSAPDKSGLPSDRFSAERTGGSVSTLTIQRTQQEDSAVYLCASSQPTDYGYTFGSGTRLTVV.

Written as DNA, the CDR3 is TGTGCCAGCTCCCTGACTAGCGGGGGGGCAGGGGGAGAGACCCAGTACTTC. This sequence encodes CASSLTSGGAGGETQYF. The chain joins TRBV11-3 to TRBJ2-5; 14 nucleotides line up with TRBD2. Germline V gene sequence: CDR1 SGHNT, CDR2 YENEEA. The junction had 12 bases not matched to a gene; V was cut back by 8 bases and J by 4 bases. CDR3 length equals 17 residues.

As to this clone: One end of the junction varies from germline; a read error may be responsible. V is TRBV6-5 and J is TRBJ1-2, with 8 bases matching TRBD1. Germline V gene sequence: CDR1 MNHEY, CDR2 SVGAGI. The CDR3 contains 13 residues. The CDR3 loop is CTSTLDRARGYTF. CDR3 bases: TGTACCAGCACCCTGGACAGGGCTCGCGGCTACACCTTC.

The gene calls are TRBV7-9 and TRBJ1-2; 7 bases map to TRBD1. J gave up 1 base and V 5 bases, and 16 bases lay outside the gene matches. The CDR3 is made up of 18 amino acids. Germline assignment: CDR1 SEHNR and CDR2 FQNEAQ (reference sequence). Here the CDR3 reads CASSPLLAQGGVNYGYTF. The CDR3 nucleotides read TGTGCCAGCAGCCCGCTGCTGGCGCAGGGGGGTGTTAACTATGGCTACACCTTC.

The genes are TRBV5-6 and TRBJ1-1, with a weak D call TRBD1 (6 bases). The CDR3 totals 18 residues. Trimming removed 6 bases at V and 0 bases at J, with 24 bases between. Germline CDR1 is SGHDT and CDR2 is YYEEEE. This CDR3 is CASTRDRRLTGMNTEAFF. The CDR3 nucleotides read TGTGCCAGCACCCGAGATAGGCGGTTGACAGGCATGAACACTGAAGCTTTCTTT.

This chain joins TRBV2 and TRBJ2-1; 10 bases align to TRBD2. Per the germline V gene, CDR1 is SNHLY and CDR2 is FYNNEI. The CDR3 covers 15 residues. V gave up 4 bases and J gave up 6 bases; unmatched junction bases: 6. The CDR3: CASSATSGAINEQFF. CDR3 bases: TGTGCCAGCAGTGCTACTAGCGGGGCAATCAATGAGCAGTTCTTC.

The gene calls are TRBV7-3 and TRBJ2-7; 7 nucleotides match TRBD1. The CDR3 covers 15 residues. With V trimmed by 0 bases and J by 3 bases, 5 bases remained unmatched. Germline V gene data show CDR1 as SGHTA and CDR2 as FQGTGA. CDR3 nucleotide sequence: TGTGCCAGCAGCTTAACAGGGACAGAGGGCTACGAGCAGTACTTC. It codes for CASSLTGTEGYEQYF.

The rearrangement uses TRBV24-1 and TRBJ2-3, with a weak D call TRBD1 (5 bases). The germline V gene encodes CDR1 KGHDR and CDR2 SFDVKD. The CDR3 totals 16 residues. V dropped 4 bases and J dropped 2 bases, with 15 bases sitting between them. The CDR3 region has the DNA TGTGCCACCAGTGACCCCCGGCAGGGCTCCACAGATACGCAGTATTTT. Protein sequence: CATSDPRQGSTDTQYF.

This clone is a singleton in its sample. The chain joins TRBV5-1 to TRBJ2-1, with TRBD2 matching 8 bases. Trimming at V came to 4 bases and at J to 3 bases, leaving 6 bases not matched to a gene. The CDR3 length is 15 residues. Germline V gene sequence: CDR1 SGHRS, CDR2 YFSETQ. The DNA of the CDR3 is TGCGCCAGCAGCATAGCGGGACTCCTCTACAATGAGCAGTTCTTC. Translation gives CASSIAGLLYNEQFF. The entire variable domain, with the rest obtained from reference TRBV5-1 and TRBJ2-1, is as follows: KAGVTQTPRYLIKTRGQQVTLSCSPISGHRSVSWYQQTPGQGLQFLFEYFSETQRNKGNFPGRFSGRQFSNSRSEMNVSTLELGDSALYLCASSIAGLLYNEQFFGPGTRLTVL.

This sequence joins TRBV21-1 and TRBJ2-2; TRBD1 is the table's D call and was not checked against the DNA. TRBV21-1 is an annotated pseudogene. CDR3 size: 18 residues. CDR3 protein: CASSKKVPRDRGTGELFF. In DNA form, the CDR3 reads TGTGCCAGCAGCAAAAAGGTCCCCCGGGACAGGGGGACCGGGGAGCTGTTTTTT.

The genes are TRBV12-5 and TRBJ1-5, with TRBD1 matching over 8 bases. Germline V lookup: CDR1 LGHNT, CDR2 FRNRAP. The CDR3 is made up of 16 amino acids. The J segment lost 5 bases and the V segment lost 1 base, leaving 7 bases of the junction unmatched. DNA for the CDR3: TGTGCTAGTGGTTTGGCCCTAGGCAGGGGGCATCAGCCCCAGCATTTT. Protein: CASGLALGRGHQPQHF.

On this clone: The same CDR3 is also encoded by other DNA sequences in this sample. The V and J genes are TRBV11-2 and TRBJ1-1; 7 bases map to TRBD1. The CDR3 extends over 15 amino acids. The V gene's germline CDR1 is SGHAT and CDR2 FQNNGV. J was trimmed by 0 bases and V by 4 bases; bases with no gene match: 5. In nucleotides, the CDR3 is TGTGCCAGCAGCTCAAGGGACAGCCTGAACACTGAAGCTTTCTTT. Translating it yields CASSSRDSLNTEAFF.

The rearrangement joins TRBV5-1 to TRBJ2-3; 9 bases map to TRBD2. The junction had 5 bases not matched to a gene; V was cut back by 1 base and J by 2 bases. The germline CDR1 and CDR2 sequences are SGHRS and YFSETQ. CDR3 length equals 16 residues. The CDR3 reads CASSLRLAGTTDTQYF. The DNA of the CDR3 is TGCGCCAGCAGCTTGAGGCTAGCGGGGACCACAGATACGCAGTATTTT.

Only one count was recorded for this clone. This chain uses TRBV9 with TRBJ2-3, with D perhaps matching TRBD2 (6 bases). The CDR3 is 15 residues long. Trimming took 0 bases from V and 4 from J, leaving 12 bases between them. CDR1 SGDLS and CDR2 YYNGEE come from the germline V gene. The CDR3 spells CASSVGAGLADTQYF. The CDR3 DNA reads TGTGCCAGCAGCGTAGGGGCGGGGCTGGCAGATACGCAGTATTTT.

The gene calls are TRBV4-1 and TRBJ1-5; D is possibly TRBD1 (6 bases). Germline V gene lookup returns CDR1 MGHRA and CDR2 YSYEKL. The CDR3 runs to 16 residues. Trimming left V 4 bases short and J 0 bases short, with 13 bases between. The CDR3 DNA follows: TGCGCCAGCAGCCCTTTACAGGGAAATAGCAATCAGCCCCAGCATTTT. Encoded protein: CASSPLQGNSNQPQHF.

Note on this clone: Sequence at one end of the junction differs from germline and may be a read error. This chain connects TRBV20-1 to TRBJ1-1; D gene ambiguous. Germline-derived CDR1 and CDR2 are DFQATT and SNEGSKA (reference sequence). This CDR3 is 11 amino acids long. CDR3 protein: CSAPLNSEAFF. The CDR3 nucleotides are TGCAGTGCTCCCTTAAACAGTGAAGCTTTCTTT.

V usage is TRBV9 and J usage is TRBJ2-5, with a weak D call TRBD2 (5 bases). Deletions cut 0 bases from V and 5 bases from J, with 8 bases between. Germline CDR1 and CDR2: SGDLS and YYNGEE. The CDR3 extends over 13 amino acids. The CDR3 DNA is TGTGCCAGCAGCGTAGCCGGCGGGGAGACCCAGTACTTC. This encodes CASSVAGGETQYF. Drawing the rest from reference TRBV9 and TRBJ2-5, the complete variable domain is DSGVTQTPKHLITATGQRVTLRCSPRSGDLSVYWYQQSLDQGLQFLIQYYNGEERAKGNILERFSAQQFPDLHSELNLSSLELGDSALYFCASSVAGGETQYFGPGTRLLVL.